This T cell receptor (beta chain) derives from a study of shared clonotypes between healthy human individuals. Study-level information: Three CD4 naive, three CD4 memory, two CD8 naive and one CD8 memory plate were used per donor.

Data came from immunoSEQ multiplex PCR; TCRdb stores just in-frame clones and leaves some out. In the table there are 740,000 or so clones, more than 70% of which are singletons. This clone has more than one count but fewer than ten. Donors had no recently reported acute infections or vaccinations and were HIV-negative. The CDR3 runs to 16 residues. In germline, CDR1 is SGHTA, CDR2 FQGNSA. J was trimmed by 0 bases and V by 5 bases; bases with no gene match: 2. This receptor was identified in a woman under 40 in good health. Material for sequencing was memory CD4+ T cells sorted from blood. Documented subset: CD45RA-negative fraction. V and J are TRBV7-2 and TRBJ2-1; 12 bases agree with TRBD2. This CDR3 is CASSMTSGGSYNEQFF. The CDR3 region has the DNA TGTGCCAGCAGCATGACTAGCGGGGGCTCCTACAATGAGCAGTTCTTC.